The present T cell receptor (beta chain) was sequenced within a study of T cell responses to AZD1222 COVID-19 vaccine. TCRdb's copy holds only in-frame clones and misses some; the assay was immunoSEQ multiplex PCR. This sample has 90,000 to 120,000 clones, with nearly 90% found just once. This CDR3 spans 15 amino acids. V lost 8 bases and J lost 7, with 25 bases in between. Germline V gene sequence: CDR1 SGHTS, CDR2 YDEGEE. The chain is built from TRBV5-8 and TRBJ2-7; a possible D gene is TRBD2 (7 bases). The source is an adult who received the AZD1222 COVID-19 vaccine. This sample comprised peripheral blood, obtained 28 days after the second AZD1222 dose. CDR3 loop: CASTPWGGRLGEQYF. DNA for the CDR3: TGTGCCAGTACCCCATGGGGGGGGCGATTAGGGGAGCAGTACTTC. The full variable domain, rest sourced from reference TRBV5-8 and TRBJ2-7, is EAGVTQSPTHLIKTRGQQATLRCSPISGHTSVYWYQQALGLGLQFLLWYDEGEERNRGNFPPRFSGRQFPNYSSELNVNALELEDSALYLCASTPWGGRLGEQYFGPGTRLTVT.